This T cell receptor beta chain was identified in a study of T cell changes during pregnancy in multiple sclerosis. The CDR3 is 12 amino acids. With 2 bases removed from V and 10 bases from J, the gap between germline ends came to 12 bases. Germline V gives CDR1 MNHNY, CDR2 SVGAGI (reference sequence). Sequenced by immunoSEQ multiplex PCR; TCRdb stores in-frame clones only, minus some. The repertoire holds tens of thousands of clones, with 91% as singletons. The receptor comes from a female donor in good health, enrolled as a control in a pregnancy study. Sequenced here: peripheral blood, sampled after pregnancy. The rearrangement links TRBV6-6 to TRBJ2-7; a possible D gene is TRBD1 (6 bases). For the CDR3, the DNA is TGTGCCAGCAGTTACGAATCCAGGGGACAGTACTTC. As protein: CASSYESRGQYF.